The 9 T cell receptor beta chains presented below share a single source sample, sequenced in a study of T cells in Graves' hyperthyroidism and ophthalmopathy. There were TCR beta CDR3 regions amplified from RNA transcripts. The HTBI set primed first-round TCR CDR3 RT-PCR. TCRdb called the multiplex PCR reads again in MiXCR, with one record for every CDR3 protein. The sample records about 640,000 distinct CDR3 sequences, around 20% being singletons. Input material: blood. These TCRs come from a young man with Graves' ophthalmopathy.

The table lists this clonotype with many counts. The V and J genes are TRBV28 and TRBJ2-1, with D possibly TRBD1 on 6 matching bases. There are 14 residues in the CDR3. CDR1 and CDR2 from the germline V gene are MDHEN and SYDVKM. V was shortened by 5 bases and J by 8 bases, with 16 bases between the two germline ends. Here the CDR3 reads CASSPGTSMDEQFF. DNA for the CDR3: TGTGCCAGCAGTCCAGGGACATCTATGGATGAGCAGTTCTTC.

The chain joins TRBV5-5 to TRBJ1-2; 10 bases match TRBD1. V dropped 4 bases and J dropped 2; count of bases not matched to a gene: 11. This CDR3 comprises 17 residues. Germline-derived CDR1 and CDR2 are SGHKS and YYEKEE (reference sequence). CDR3 protein: CASSQGRGQGNNYGYTF. The DNA of the CDR3 is TGTGCCAGCAGCCAGGGCCGGGGACAGGGGAACAACTATGGCTACACCTTC.

This clonotype was observed a few times. The chain couples TRBV7-3 to TRBJ2-5, with 8 bases that match TRBD2. The V gene's germline CDR1 is SGHTA and CDR2 FQGTGA. V was clipped by 5 bases and J by 4 bases; unmatched bases: 9. This CDR3 contains 15 residues. The DNA for the CDR3 is TGTGCCAGCAGCCACACGGCGGGGGGCCGAGAGACCCAGTACTTC. Amino acid sequence: CASSHTAGGRETQYF.

The V gene is TRBV12-3 or TRBV12-4, the J gene TRBJ2-7; D ambiguous. Trimming pared 8 bases from V and 5 bases from J, leaving 13 bases between. The CDR3 is 12 amino acids. DNA for the CDR3: TGTGCCAGCCGCTGGTACAGCGACGAGCAGTACTTC. This codes for CASRWYSDEQYF.

This clonotype has a handful of counts. The V and J genes are TRBV3-1 and TRBJ2-7; 9 positions match TRBD1. The junction had 6 bases not matched to a gene; V was cut back by 6 bases and J by 3 bases. The CDR3 totals 14 residues. Germline lookup yields CDR1 LGHDT and CDR2 YNNKEL (reference sequence). CDR3 protein: CASRQAGQGYEQYF. Here the CDR3 DNA reads TGTGCCAGCAGGCAGGCGGGACAGGGCTACGAGCAGTACTTC.

Many counts were recorded for this clonotype. The chain uses TRBV28 and TRBJ1-5, with 9 bases identical to TRBD1. The CDR3 runs 17 residues. Looked up from germline, CDR1 is MDHEN and CDR2 is SYDVKM. Trimming cost V 4 bases and J 6 bases; bases outside gene matches: 13. CDR3 residues: CASSSTGGPVPGQPQHF. For the CDR3, the DNA is TGTGCCAGCAGTTCAACAGGGGGCCCGGTCCCCGGTCAGCCCCAGCATTTT. The whole variable domain, remainder taken from reference TRBV28 and TRBJ1-5, is DVKVTQSSRYLVKRTGEKVFLECVQDMDHENMFWYRQDPGLGLRLIYFSYDVKMKEKGDIPEGYSVSREKKERFSLILESASTNQTSMYLCASSSTGGPVPGQPQHFGDGTRLSIL.

This rearrangement joins TRBV2 to TRBJ1-1; D possibly corresponds to TRBD1 (6 bases). Trimming stripped 8 bases from V and 7 bases from J, with 17 bases between. This CDR3 contains 13 residues. Germline V gives CDR1 SNHLY, CDR2 FYNNEI. CDR3 nucleotides: TGTGCCAGCCCTCGACAGGCCCGCATTGAAGCTTTCTTT. It is translated as CASPRQARIEAFF.

This chain uses TRBV4-2 with TRBJ2-3; TRBD2 matches at 9 bases. This CDR3 is 16 amino acids long. The trim removed 0 bases at V and 4 bases at J, leaving 5 bases unmatched. Germline values: CDR1 LGHNA, CDR2 YNFKEQ. Here the CDR3 DNA reads TGTGCCAGCAGCCAAGACCGGACTAGCGTGGCAGATACGCAGTATTTT. Protein product: CASSQDRTSVADTQYF.

This chain links TRBV2 with TRBJ1-6; no clear D. The CDR3 has 16 amino acids. Trimming left V 0 bases short and J 4 bases short, with 10 bases between. CDR1 SNHLY and CDR2 FYNNEI come from the germline V gene. The chain's CDR3 is CASSEAPQLYNSPLHF. DNA for the CDR3: TGTGCCAGCAGTGAAGCGCCCCAATTATATAATTCACCCCTCCACTTT.